The present entry profiles one T cell receptor (beta chain) with its context. This clone was picked up one time. Its target antigen remains unknown. Mismatch with germline at one junction end may stem from a read error. CDR3 length: 18 amino acids, cysteine to phenylalanine. Only the CDR3 portion is preserved as DNA: 54 bases, with reading frame beginning at the first base. Sequences LNHNV (CDR1) and YYDKDF (CDR2) are obtained from the germline V gene (reference sequence). This specimen belongs to a study of cytomegalovirus exposure and HLA in healthy donors (dated by TCRdb to about 2017). Background for the entire study: According to an earlier analysis of 587 of the donors, about 190 million T cells yielded 95 million to 140 million unique TCR beta sequences and about 300 Gb of sequence data. An early release that covered about 600 HLA-typed donors contained about 290 gigabases of sequencing data and 70 million to 100 million unique TCR sequences. Typing coverage varied by locus: about 629-640 donors for A, B, C, DRB1 and DQB1; approximately 560 for DQA1; about 590 for DPA1; around 450 for DPB1. Across about 380 genotyped donors of the cohort, an average of about 240,000 unique TCR beta nucleotide sequences per donor were sequenced, and approximately 19% of those sequences were non-productive. To predict cytomegalovirus infection status, the study brought together high-throughput TCR immunosequencing, statistical association of individual TCRs with disease status, and machine learning. The study used immunosequencing to profile the T cell repertoires of approximately 640 subjects and linked those repertoires to cytomegalovirus serostatus. The study was designed to test whether signatures of past pathogen exposure could be identified by cataloging public T cell receptors. In a later analysis, previously published TCR beta repertoires from 500 to 750 donors were re-analyzed and high-resolution HLA genotyping was added so that TCR occurrence patterns could be studied. Both class I and class II loci were covered by HLA typing, at four-digit resolution. In addition to the first cohort of about 650 subjects, a separate validation cohort of approximately 130 different subjects was used. Roughly 5 DR-DQ haplotypes were handled as single units for association and clustering because linkage in the cohort was strong. Rather than using new phenotypic data, the later analysis identified candidate immune exposures from TCR beta sequences and from how often those sequences occurred across donors. An earlier analysis of a few hundred of the donors applied high-throughput TCR beta sequencing to assess whether each TCR beta V gene segment acted as functional or pseudogenic. Donor age, sex, ethnicity and CMV serostatus were compiled alongside the repertoire data. In a later genetic analysis, genome-wide SNP genotypes for about three fifths of the roughly 670 donors were used, and that subset was treated as a discovery cohort. All discovery cohort repertoires had been generated using a single sequencing platform. The genetic ancestry cluster associated with self-reported Caucasian donors included roughly 84% of the roughly 410 genotyped donors.

General study outcomes and caveats: Across donors, most TCR sequences were observed very rarely, whereas some public TCRs were present in many individuals. In a later analysis, HLA-associated TCR beta chains were found to be more clonally expanded and to have lower generation probabilities than equally common non-associated chains. A further reported finding was that TCR beta sequences accurately predicted the HLA-A and HLA-B alleles for most subjects in the first cohort. In this cohort, only TCR beta chains were sequenced, and detectable features were limited by the absence of alpha or paired-chain data. It was suggested by the authors that the approach could potentially be generalized to other disease states and immunological phenotypes. The classifier was reported to diagnose cytomegalovirus status with high specificity and sensitivity in both the original and validation cohorts. Three of the identified cytomegalovirus-associated TCR beta chains were confirmed in vitro to be specific for cytomegalovirus antigens. Correlated functional status among segregating V segments might reflect linkage disequilibrium, but an unknown experimental factor could not be ruled out. In an earlier analysis of some 500 of the donors, most TCR beta V segments were observed in productive rearrangements about 90% or about 30% of the time, broadly matching IMGT annotations. Strong co-occurrence of HLA alleles, especially DR and DQ, made assigning TCR associations to individual alleles difficult. In a later genetic analysis, fewer N-insertions in productive TCRs were reported among donors in an Asian-associated ancestry cluster than the roughly 700-donor mean. According to a later analysis, TCR association rates differed among HLA loci, with DRB1 alleles showing the most associated TCRs and HLA-C alleles showing the fewest. In a later analysis, several top co-occurrence clusters were reported to appear linked to parvovirus B19, influenza, CMV and Epstein-Barr virus. The presence/absence analyses assumed that sequencing depth was roughly uniform across donors, and that assumption may not be true. According to a later analysis, most CMV-associated TCR beta chains appeared to be HLA-restricted, and the HLA associations seemed to be driven largely by CMV exposure. A total of around 150 TCR beta chains were listed by the study as associated with cytomegalovirus. A group of highly shared sequence variants was considered likely to be a technical artifact of the sequencing pipeline. Because counts were too low, about 15 rarely observed V segments, including chromosome 9 orphons, were left out of the earlier analysis of 500 to 650 of the donors. Because some donors lacked HLA typing at each locus, the association tests relied only on the typed subset. CMV serostatus was the only immune exposure information available for the cohort. A later genetic analysis associated a missense DCLRE1C variant with V-gene and J-gene trimming of TCR beta chains, and an independent cohort replicated the association. Because the 87-base-pair reads could not distinguish some IMGT-functional V segments, including TRBV6-2 and TRBV6-3, those segments were excluded. A later analysis associated roughly 17,000 TCR beta sequences with specific HLA alleles at a false discovery rate of 0.05.

The cohort comprised around 690 healthy bone marrow donors. Cohort members were all nominally healthy when sampled, although unrecorded immune exposures were likely present. CMV serostatus was positive for about 290 and negative for 352 of the 666 cohort members, and was not recorded for this donor. Every donor gave a peripheral blood sample, and the peripheral blood mononuclear cells from that sample were used for TCR beta sequencing. The Qiagen DNeasy Blood Extraction Kit was used to extract genomic DNA from the blood cell samples. The library was produced with the immunoSEQ multiplex PCR assay. A mixture of 60 forward primers for TCR Vbeta segments and 13 reverse primers for TCR Jbeta segments was used in the multiplex PCR. A multiplex PCR assay on genomic DNA amplified the CDR3 region of rearranged TCR beta genes. On the Illumina HiSeq System, the amplified TCR beta libraries were sequenced as 87-base-pair reads. The original pipeline was this. In a later analysis, tens of millions of unique TCR beta chains were counted across the 500 to 850 repertoires, and roughly 11 million of these chains were shared by at least two donors. To remove PCR and sequencing errors, raw reads were error-corrected and collapsed into unique sequences using a nearest-neighbor algorithm that merged closely related sequences. V, D and J gene segments were assigned by aligning CDR3 sequences to IMGT reference sequences. Each retained sequence needed at least a six-nucleotide match to both a V gene segment and a J gene segment. A rearrangement counted as productive if the CDR3 had no stop codons and remained in frame with V and J, and every other rearrangement counted as non-productive. Following IMGT convention, CDR3 was defined as the stretch from the second conserved V-encoded cysteine up to the conserved J-encoded phenylalanine. The earlier analysis of 500 to 600 of the donors excluded sequences that lacked an unambiguous match to a single V gene segment. In an earlier analysis of several hundred of the donors, a V segment was called functional when productive rearrangements were above 56.7%, and segregating when the standard deviation between donors exceeded 5%. A statistical classification framework was built for diagnosing cytomegalovirus status from the catalog of TCR beta chain sequences. In a later analysis, TCR nucleotide sequences were compared against IMGT/GENE-DB human TR gene sequences so that V and J genes could be assigned. A later analysis assigned CDR3 sequences and most-parsimonious VDJ recombination scenarios with the TCRdist pipeline. In a later analysis, every TCR beta chain was defined by the combination of its CDR3 amino acid sequence and its V-gene family, and reads without a unique V-gene family were dropped. In a later analysis, approximately 640 highly shared, low-generation-probability nucleotide sequences were removed to address suspected cross-contamination and a sequencing artifact. In a later analysis, a clonal expansion index was calculated for each public chain from normalized within-repertoire ranks of inferred template counts. In a later analysis, generation probabilities were computed with a VDJ recombination model fitted to out-of-frame rearrangements, and the resulting probabilities were checked against IGoR. In a later analysis, hypergeometric tests were used to score TCR-TCR, TCR-HLA and TCR-CMV co-occurrence, with a repertoire-size bias correction applied to TCR pairs. False discovery rates were estimated in a later analysis by permuting HLA or CMV assignments 20 times. In a later analysis, co-occurring TCRs were grouped using DBSCAN, and TCRdist sequence similarity was added for clustering within HLA-allele-positive subsets. Co-occurrence clustering excluded repertoires with fewer than 30,000 or more than 120,000 public chains, plus five with anomalous nucleotide sharing. TCRdb limited this immuneACCESS table to in-frame rearrangements with V and J called. A share of clones is missing; checked studies link under half to unresolved V genes, and the rest is unexplained. From that table come the V and J calls and clone size; the DNA was used to work out D and trimming. Recorded for this sample are roughly 71,000 clones; around 70% of them occurred a single time. Over 9.5% of the sample goes to the ten largest clones.

Sequenced sample: PBMCs. The chain joins TRBV15 to TRBJ2-3; 12 bases in the middle match TRBD1. This sequence was found in a human donor in good health. The CDR3 protein: CATSGESGDRGPADTQYF. The DNA sequence follows: TGTGCCACCAGCGGAGAGTCCGGGGACAGGGGGCCTGCAGATACGCAGTATTTT.